The rows below give T cell receptor beta chains drawn from one sample of a study of cytomegalovirus exposure and HLA in healthy donors. Here immunoSEQ multiplex PCR was the method, and the copy in TCRdb shows in-frame clones only, minus some. The data hold about 120,000 clones, with roughly 82% observed a single time. Sequencing was done on a sample of PBMCs. The source is a woman between 35 and 50 years old in good health and CMV-seropositive. Each CDR3 is given with its conserved first and last residue. Each record gives: J gene, D gene, V gene, CDR3 length, clone size, CDR3 protein, CDR3 DNA. D genes are given only for firm matches. Some rows mark clone size as missing; the rest say once, few, many or name a class of expanded clone.

TRBJ1-5 | NA | TRBV6-6 | 14 | NA | CASTPGLRNQPQHF | TGTGCCAGCACCCCGGGACTGAGAAATCAGCCCCAGCATTTT
TRBJ1-2 | NA | TRBV7-9 | 16 | NA | CASSVAGGPTNYGYTF | TGTGCCAGCAGCGTTGCGGGGGGGCCGACTAACTATGGCTACACCTTC
TRBJ1-2 | NA | TRBV15 | 15 | NA | CATSSSGAGVLGYTF | TGTGCCACCAGCAGCTCCGGGGCAGGGGTACTTGGCTACACCTTC
TRBJ1-6 | NA | TRBV9 | 15 | NA | CASSVEGHHNSPLHF | TGTGCCAGCAGCGTAGAAGGACACCATAATTCACCCCTCCACTTT
TRBJ1-1 | TRBD1 | TRBV6-6 | 14 | NA | CASKKGTGFSEAFF | TGTGCCAGCAAAAAAGGGACAGGGTTTTCTGAAGCTTTCTTT
TRBJ2-7 | NA | TRBV28 | 13 | NA | CASRWRGTYEQYF | TGTGCCAGCCGATGGCGGGGCACCTACGAGCAGTACTTC
TRBJ2-7 | NA | TRBV5-1 | 13 | few | CASSLEGRYEQYF | TGCGCCAGCAGCTTGGAAGGGAGGTACGAGCAGTACTTC
TRBJ2-7 | NA | TRBV7-2 | 14 | NA | CASSLGDTSYEQYF | TGTGCCAGCAGCTTAGGGGACACCAGCTACGAGCAGTACTTC
TRBJ2-3 | TRBD2 | TRBV30 | 16 | NA | CAWSGGSGGETDTQYF | TGTGCCTGGAGTGGTGGTAGCGGGGGGGAAACAGATACGCAGTATTTT
TRBJ1-4 | NA | TRBV19 | 15 | NA | CASSRTGPSAEKLFF | TGTGCCAGTAGCCGAACAGGGCCCTCAGCGGAAAAACTGTTTTTT
TRBJ2-6 | TRBD1 | TRBV2 | 16 | few | CASQPGTGYGANVLTF | TGTGCCAGTCAACCAGGGACAGGGTATGGGGCCAACGTCCTGACTTTC
TRBJ2-7 | TRBD1 | TRBV5-1 | 14 | NA | CASSFSQGYYEQYF | TGCGCCAGCAGCTTCTCACAGGGGTACTACGAGCAGTACTTC
TRBJ2-6 | NA | TRBV7-6 | 18 | NA | CASSLEHAGVAGANVLTF | TGTGCCAGCAGCTTAGAGCATGCAGGGGTCGCTGGGGCCAACGTCCTGACTTTC
TRBJ1-5 | NA | TRBV6-1 | 14 | NA | CASSMTVVNQPQHF | TGTGCCAGCAGTATGACAGTGGTGAATCAGCCCCAGCATTTT
TRBJ2-3 | TRBD1 | TRBV27 | 13 | NA | CASSPTGTDTQYF | TGTGCCAGCAGTCCGACAGGGACAGATACGCAGTATTTT
TRBJ1-2 | NA | TRBV4-3 | 18 | NA | CASSPSGTGPQVGYGYTF | TGCGCCAGCAGCCCTAGCGGGACGGGCCCCCAAGTGGGATATGGCTACACCTTC
TRBJ1-4 | TRBD1 | TRBV28 | 14 | NA | CASSLGTGFEKLFF | TGTGCCAGCAGCCTCGGGACAGGGTTTGAAAAACTGTTTTTT
TRBJ1-1 | TRBD1 | TRBV5-5 | 17 | NA | CASSLRMLGQGSTEAFF | TGTGCCAGCAGCTTGCGGATGCTCGGACAGGGGAGCACTGAAGCTTTCTTT
TRBJ2-6 | NA | TRBV7-9 | 16 | NA | CASSGVGAPGANVLTF | TGTGCCAGCAGCGGAGTGGGGGCGCCTGGGGCCAACGTCCTGACTTTC
TRBJ1-1 | NA | TRBV27 | 13 | NA | CASSLIGSTEAFF | TGTGCCAGCAGTTTGATAGGGAGCACTGAAGCTTTCTTT
TRBJ1-2 | NA | TRBV7-2 | 13 | many | CASNLGVNYGYTF | TGTGCCAGCAACCTAGGGGTTAACTATGGCTACACCTTC
TRBJ1-1 | TRBD1 | TRBV10-2 | 14 | NA | CASRAGTVNTEAFF | TGCGCCAGCAGGGCCGGGACAGTGAACACTGAAGCTTTCTTT
TRBJ1-4 | NA | TRBV11-2 | 12 | NA | CASRKEREKLFF | TGTGCCAGCAGGAAAGAACGGGAAAAACTGTTTTTT
TRBJ2-3 | NA | TRBV27 | 14 | NA | CASSLWEYGDTQYF | TGTGCCAGCAGTTTATGGGAGTATGGAGATACGCAGTATTTT
TRBJ2-7 | NA | TRBV6-6 | 14 | NA | CASTSGGSSYEQYF | TGTGCCAGCACTTCGGGGGGCAGCTCCTACGAGCAGTACTTC
TRBJ1-2 | NA | TRBV29-1 | 13 | few | CSVGARKSYGYTF | TGCAGCGTTGGAGCCAGGAAATCGTATGGCTACACCTTC
TRBJ1-1 | TRBD1 | TRBV7-8 | 15 | once | CASSFEGTGSTEAFF | TGTGCCAGCAGCTTCGAAGGGACAGGGAGTACTGAAGCTTTCTTT
TRBJ2-1 | NA | TRBV7-2 | 14 | NA | CASSLAIRGNEQFF | TGTGCCAGCAGCTTAGCGATACGGGGCAATGAGCAGTTCTTC
TRBJ1-1 | NA | TRBV27 | 16 | NA | CASSPNTLPGNTEAFF | TGTGCCAGCAGTCCCAACACGTTACCAGGAAACACTGAAGCTTTCTTT
TRBJ2-1 | NA | TRBV5-8 | 19 | NA | CASSLDGTEDGVGGNEQFF | TGTGCCAGCAGCTTGGACGGGACAGAGGATGGGGTGGGGGGAAATGAGCAGTTCTTC
TRBJ1-2 | TRBD1 | TRBV28 | 14 | NA | CASSHKTGGFGYTF | TGTGCCAGCAGCCACAAGACAGGGGGTTTTGGCTACACCTTC
TRBJ2-1 | TRBD1 | TRBV29-1 | 13 | NA | CSVSEGGRGEQFF | TGCAGCGTTAGCGAAGGGGGCCGGGGTGAGCAGTTCTTC
TRBJ1-2 | TRBD1 | TRBV7-9 | 12 | NA | CASSTGVYGYTF | TGTGCCAGCAGCACAGGGGTCTATGGCTACACCTTC
TRBJ1-1 | NA | TRBV7-2 | 14 | NA | CASSVDWPPTEAFF | TGTGCCAGCAGCGTGGACTGGCCCCCCACTGAAGCTTTCTTT
TRBJ1-3 | TRBD1 | TRBV5-4 | 18 | NA | CASSPYRGRGSFGNTIYF | TGTGCCAGCAGCCCCTACAGGGGGCGCGGATCTTTTGGAAACACCATATATTTT
TRBJ2-6 | TRBD1 | TRBV11-2 | 18 | few | CASSFGQGDFSGANVLTF | TGTGCCAGCAGCTTTGGACAGGGGGACTTCTCTGGGGCCAACGTCCTGACTTTC
TRBJ1-1 | NA | TRBV4-3 | 12 | NA | CASSQPNTEAFF | TGCGCCAGCAGCCAACCAAACACTGAAGCTTTCTTT
TRBJ1-2 | TRBD1 | TRBV5-1 | 15 | NA | CASSFPDRDGYGYTF | TGCGCCAGCAGCTTCCCCGACAGGGATGGCTATGGCTACACCTTC
TRBJ1-2 | NA | TRBV7-9 | 14 | once | CASSPTIQGWGYTF | TGTGCCAGCAGCCCTACTATACAGGGATGGGGCTACACCTTC
TRBJ2-4 | TRBD1 | TRBV5-1 | 14 | NA | CASSRGQGGDIQYF | TGCGCCAGCAGCCGTGGACAGGGTGGCGACATTCAGTACTTC
TRBJ2-7 | NA | TRBV4-3 | 16 | NA | CASSQELVRGADEQYF | TGCGCCAGCAGCCAAGAATTGGTCCGGGGAGCCGACGAGCAGTACTTC
TRBJ2-2 | NA | TRBV29-1 | 14 | NA | CSVEGPGATGELFF | TGCAGCGTTGAAGGACCTGGGGCCACCGGGGAGCTGTTTTTT
TRBJ2-1 | TRBD2 | TRBV9 | 17 | NA | CASSVGTSGIPYNEQFF | TGTGCCAGCAGCGTAGGGACTAGCGGGATACCCTACAATGAGCAGTTCTTC
TRBJ1-1 | NA | TRBV7-2 | 12 | NA | CASRQLVTEAFF | TGTGCCAGCAGACAATTGGTGACTGAAGCTTTCTTT
TRBJ1-2 | NA | TRBV18 | 13 | once | CASSPEGGYGYTF | TGTGCCAGCTCACCTGAAGGAGGCTATGGCTACACCTTC
TRBJ2-7 | TRBD1 | TRBV5-4 | 13 | few | CASSADRFYEQYF | TGTGCCAGCAGCGCGGACAGGTTCTACGAGCAGTACTTC
TRBJ2-3 | NA | TRBV7-3 | 14 | NA | CASSLGGVRDTQYF | TGTGCCAGCAGCTTAGGCGGGGTCCGAGATACGCAGTATTTT